The present entry profiles one T cell receptor beta chain with its context. A much larger clone lies one base from this, so it may be a read error. This entry belongs to a study of prognosis after radiotherapy for stage I lung cancer. TCR beta CDR3 was amplified from genomic DNA by two-round multiplex PCR. For every TRBV and TRBJ gene, a specific primer was used in first-round PCR. One entry per CDR3 protein, called by TCRdb with MiXCR from the multiplex PCR reads. The sample carries 50,000 or so distinct CDR3 sequences, under 45% recorded once. This sequence originates from a donor over 45 with non-small cell lung cancer. The sequenced sample was PBMCs, obtained before or after stereotactic body radiation therapy (not recorded which).

The CDR3, as DNA: TGTGCCAGCATTTTCAGGGGGCGCACTGAAGCTTTCTTT. Its translation is CASIFRGRTEAFF. The chain employs TRBV6-2 or TRBV6-3 and TRBJ1-1; 8 positions agree with TRBD1. CDR1 and CDR2 from the germline V gene are MNHEY and SVGEGT. The CDR3 length is 13 residues. The V gene end was trimmed by 7 bases and the J gene end by 4 bases; junction bases not matched to a gene: 5.